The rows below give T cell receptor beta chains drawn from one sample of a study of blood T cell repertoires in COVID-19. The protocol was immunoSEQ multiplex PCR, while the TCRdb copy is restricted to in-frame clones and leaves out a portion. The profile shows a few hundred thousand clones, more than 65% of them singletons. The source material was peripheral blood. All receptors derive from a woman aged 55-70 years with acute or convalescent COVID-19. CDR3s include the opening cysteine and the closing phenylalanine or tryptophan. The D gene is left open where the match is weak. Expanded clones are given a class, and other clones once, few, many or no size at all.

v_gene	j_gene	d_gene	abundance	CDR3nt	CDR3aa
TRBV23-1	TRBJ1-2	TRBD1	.	TGCGCCAGCAGTCAAGACAGACAGGGGGCGGTTGGCTACACCTTC	CASSQDRQGAVGYTF
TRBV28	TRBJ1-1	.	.	TGTGCCAGCAGTTCCCCCGGGGGGCGGACTGAAGCTTTCTTT	CASSSPGGRTEAFF
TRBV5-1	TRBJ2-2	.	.	TGCGCCAGCGGAGGGGCGGGGACCGGGGAGCTGTTTTTT	CASGGAGTGELFF
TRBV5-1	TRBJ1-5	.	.	TGCGCCAGCAGCCCTACAGGTCTCAATCAGCCCCAGCATTTT	CASSPTGLNQPQHF
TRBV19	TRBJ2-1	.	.	TGTGCCAGTGGGAGCCTGAGCTCCTACAATGAGCAGTTCTTC	CASGSLSSYNEQFF
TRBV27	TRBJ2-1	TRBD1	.	TGTGCCAGCAGCCCCGGGACAGGGTCGGGGTTCGGTTACAATGAGCAGTTCTTC	CASSPGTGSGFGYNEQFF
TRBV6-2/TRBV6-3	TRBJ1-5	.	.	TGTGCCAGCAGTTCCTTCCCCCGGGGTGGCAATCAGCCCCAGCATTTT	CASSSFPRGGNQPQHF
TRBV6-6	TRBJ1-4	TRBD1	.	TGTGCCAGCAGTTGGGACAGACGGGATAATGAAAAACTGTTTTTT	CASSWDRRDNEKLFF
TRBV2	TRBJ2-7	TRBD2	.	TGTGCCAGCAGTGAAAAACCCTTGGGCGGGGGGTTCTCCTACGAGCAGTACTTC	CASSEKPLGGGFSYEQYF
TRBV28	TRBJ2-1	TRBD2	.	TGTGCCAGCAGTTTAGGTCTGGGGGGGAATGAGCAGTTCTTC	CASSLGLGGNEQFF
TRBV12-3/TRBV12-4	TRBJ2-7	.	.	TGTGCCAGCAGTTTCTCAGGGGCCGAGCAGTACTTC	CASSFSGAEQYF
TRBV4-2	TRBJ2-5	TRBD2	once	TGTGCCAGCAGCCGGACTAGCCGAGAGACCCAGTACTTC	CASSRTSRETQYF
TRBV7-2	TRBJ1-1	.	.	TGTGCCAGCAGCTTATTCAGATCCCCCAACACTGAAGCTTTCTTT	CASSLFRSPNTEAFF
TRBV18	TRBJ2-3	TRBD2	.	TGTGCCAGCTCCGAGGAGGCTAGCGGGGGAAGGGATACGCAGTATTTT	CASSEEASGGRDTQYF
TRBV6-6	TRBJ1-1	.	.	TGTGCCAGCAGCCAGGGGCCGCGTATGAACACTGAAGCTTTCTTT	CASSQGPRMNTEAFF
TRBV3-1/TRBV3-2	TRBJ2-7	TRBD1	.	TGTGCCAGCAGCGGACAGGGTTACGAGCAGTACTTC	CASSGQGYEQYF
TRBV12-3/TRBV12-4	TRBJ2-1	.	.	TGTGCCAGCAGTGCAGGGTATGAGCAGTTCTTC	CASSAGYEQFF
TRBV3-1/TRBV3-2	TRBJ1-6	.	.	TGTGCCAGCAGCCCATTAATGAGACAGGATTCACCCCTCCACTTT	CASSPLMRQDSPLHF
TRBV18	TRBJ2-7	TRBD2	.	TGTGCCAGCTCACTGCGGGAGAACTACGAGCAGTACTTC	CASSLRENYEQYF
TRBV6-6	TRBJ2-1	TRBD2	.	TGTGCCAGCAGTTACGTGGCGGGGGGGAATGAGCAGTTCTTC	CASSYVAGGNEQFF
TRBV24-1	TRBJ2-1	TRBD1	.	TGTGCCACCAGTGGCGTTGCGGGACAGGGAAACAATGAGCAGTTCTTC	CATSGVAGQGNNEQFF
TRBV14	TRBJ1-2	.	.	TGTGCCAGCAGCGTTATACAGGGTCGTGGCTACACCTTC	CASSVIQGRGYTF
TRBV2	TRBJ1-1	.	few	TGTGCCAGCAGCGTAAAGAAGCACACTGAAGCTTTCTTT	CASSVKKHTEAFF
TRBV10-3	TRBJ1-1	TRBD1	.	TGTGCCATCACCCTGGACAGGGACGGCACTGAAGCTTTCTTT	CAITLDRDGTEAFF
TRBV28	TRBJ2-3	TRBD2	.	TGTGCCAGCAGTTCCCCCCCCTCCGGACTAGCGGGGACGCAGTATTTT	CASSSPPSGLAGTQYF
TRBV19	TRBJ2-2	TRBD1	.	TGTGCCAGTACCAACCGGGACAGGGGGTCCGGGGAGCTGTTTTTT	CASTNRDRGSGELFF
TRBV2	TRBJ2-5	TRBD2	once	TGTGCCAGCAAAATATTAGCGGGGGGCGCTGAGACCCAGTACTTC	CASKILAGGAETQYF
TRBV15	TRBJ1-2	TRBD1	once	TGTGCCACCAGCAGAGACGACAGGGATAGCACCTTC	CATSRDDRDSTF
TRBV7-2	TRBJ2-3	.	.	TGTGCCAGCAGGAGCGGAGATACGCAGTATTTT	CASRSGDTQYF
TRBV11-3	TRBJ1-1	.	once	TGTGCCAGCAGCTCATGGGGGGGTACGGCTTTCTTT	CASSSWGGTAFF
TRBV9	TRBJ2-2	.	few	TGTGCCAGCAGCGTAGGAGCGGAGCGGGCCGGGGAGCTGTTTTTT	CASSVGAERAGELFF
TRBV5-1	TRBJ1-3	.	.	TGCGCCAGCAGCTTGGATGGGCGGGGTGGAAACACCATATATTTT	CASSLDGRGGNTIYF
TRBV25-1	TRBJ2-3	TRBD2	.	TGTGCCAGCAGTTGGGGGGGACTAGCGCATACAGATACGCAGTATTTT	CASSWGGLAHTDTQYF
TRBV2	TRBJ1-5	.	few	TGTGCCAGCAGGTACCAGGGAGGGGGTCAGCCCCAGCATTTT	CASRYQGGGQPQHF
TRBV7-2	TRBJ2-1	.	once	TGTGCCAGCAGCTCATCTAGCGCGAGCTCCTACAATGAGCAGTTCTTC	CASSSSSASSYNEQFF
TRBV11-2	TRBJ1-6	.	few	TGTGCCAGCAGCCGAGACCTCAAGGGGGGGAATTCACCCCTCCACTTT	CASSRDLKGGNSPLHF
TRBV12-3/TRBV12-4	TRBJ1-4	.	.	TGTGCCAGCAGTTCAGGGGTCGAAGAAAAACTGTTTTTT	CASSSGVEEKLFF
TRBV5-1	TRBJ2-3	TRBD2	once	TGCGCCAGCAGCTTCGGACGGGGGGGCACAGATACGCAGTATTTT	CASSFGRGGTDTQYF
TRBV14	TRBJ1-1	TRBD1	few	TGTGCCAGCAGCCAAAGGGACAGGGGGTTAAACACTGAAGCTTTCTTT	CASSQRDRGLNTEAFF
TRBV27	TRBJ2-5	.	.	TGTGCCAGCAGTCCCTCTGGGGAGCGAGAGACCCAGTACTTC	CASSPSGERETQYF
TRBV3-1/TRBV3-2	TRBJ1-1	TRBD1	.	TGTGCCAGCAGCCAAGGTTTCAGTTCGGGCAGGGGGATCTCTGAAGCTTTCTTT	CASSQGFSSGRGISEAFF
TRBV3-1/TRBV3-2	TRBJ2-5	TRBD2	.	TGTGCCAGCAGCCTGCGACTAGCGGGGATGGGGGAGACCCAGTACTTC	CASSLRLAGMGETQYF
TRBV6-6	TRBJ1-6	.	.	TGTGCCAGCAGTTACTCGAGCCGGGATTCACCCCTCCACTTT	CASSYSSRDSPLHF
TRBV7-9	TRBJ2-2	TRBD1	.	TGTGCCAGCAGCTCCGCCGGGACAGCTACCGGGGAGCTGTTTTTT	CASSSAGTATGELFF
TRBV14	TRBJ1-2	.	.	TGTGCCAGCAGCGCCTGGACTGGGCACGTTCAGGCCAACTATGGCTACACCTTC	CASSAWTGHVQANYGYTF
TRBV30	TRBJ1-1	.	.	TGTGCCTGGAGTGTAAGGTTTGGGAGGGTCGCTGAAGCTTTCTTT	CAWSVRFGRVAEAFF
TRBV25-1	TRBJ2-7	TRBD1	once	TGTGCCAGCAGTGACCCAGGCAGGGGGTTCTTCGGCGAGCAGTACTTC	CASSDPGRGFFGEQYF
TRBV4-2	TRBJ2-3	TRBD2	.	TGTGCCAGCAGCCAACTAGCGGGGGTGTCAGATACGCAGTATTTT	CASSQLAGVSDTQYF
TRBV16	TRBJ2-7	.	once	TGTGCCAGCAGCCAAGAGTCGTACGAGCAGTACTTC	CASSQESYEQYF
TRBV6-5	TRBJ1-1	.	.	TGTGCCAGCTCAAGGACAGTTAACACTGAAGCTTTCTTT	CASSRTVNTEAFF
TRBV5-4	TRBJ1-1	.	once	TGTGCCAGCAGCCCTTCCCCAGGTGAAACTTTCTTT	CASSPSPGETFF
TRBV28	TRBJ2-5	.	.	TGTGCCAGTAGGGGGACCCCTCGGGAGACCCAGTACTTC	CASRGTPRETQYF
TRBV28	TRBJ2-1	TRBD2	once	TGTGCCAGCAGTTTTTCACTAGCGGGAATAAATGAGCAGTTCTTC	CASSFSLAGINEQFF
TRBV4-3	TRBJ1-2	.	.	TGCGCCAGCAGCCTTGGGGATACAGGGCCCACTGGCTACACCTTC	CASSLGDTGPTGYTF